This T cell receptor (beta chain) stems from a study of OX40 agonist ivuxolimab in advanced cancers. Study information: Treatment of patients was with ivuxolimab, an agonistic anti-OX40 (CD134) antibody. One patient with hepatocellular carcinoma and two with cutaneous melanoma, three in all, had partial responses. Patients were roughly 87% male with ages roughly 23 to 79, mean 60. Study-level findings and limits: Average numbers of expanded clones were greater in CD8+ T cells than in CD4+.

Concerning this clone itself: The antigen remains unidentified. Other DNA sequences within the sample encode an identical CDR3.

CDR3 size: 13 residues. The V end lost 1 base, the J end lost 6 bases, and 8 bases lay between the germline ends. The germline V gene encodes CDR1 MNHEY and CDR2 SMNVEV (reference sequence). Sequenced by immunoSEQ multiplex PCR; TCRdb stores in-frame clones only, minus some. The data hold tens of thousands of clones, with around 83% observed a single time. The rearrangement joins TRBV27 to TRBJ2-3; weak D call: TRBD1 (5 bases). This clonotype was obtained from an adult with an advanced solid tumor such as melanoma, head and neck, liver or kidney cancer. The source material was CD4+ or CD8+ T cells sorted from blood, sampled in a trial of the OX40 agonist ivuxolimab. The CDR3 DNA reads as TGTGCCAGCAGTTTATTCCCAGGGGATACGCAGTATTTT. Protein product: CASSLFPGDTQYF.